This is a list of T cell receptor beta chains from one sample in a study of blood T cell repertoires in COVID-19. Sequencing was performed with immunoSEQ multiplex PCR; in TCRdb, only in-frame clones are kept and a portion is missing. The sample has 150,000 or so clones; around 80% are singletons. The specimen was PBMCs or T cells enriched from blood (not recorded which). All receptors come from a woman between 55 and 75 years old who had recovered from COVID-19. Each CDR3 is given with its conserved first and last residue. D genes are given only for firm matches. Size values are once, few and many counts, or a class for expanded clones, and some rows have none.

V,D,size,J,DNA,CDR3
TRBV27,.,.,TRBJ2-1,TGTGCCAGCAGGATAAACGTGGGGGCTACGGGAAATGAGCAGTTCTTC,CASRINVGATGNEQFF
TRBV18,.,.,TRBJ2-7,TGTGCCAGCTCACCAACGTACGCGGGCTACGAGCAGTACTTC,CASSPTYAGYEQYF
TRBV18,TRBD2,.,TRBJ2-7,TGTGCCAGCTCAGAGCTAGCGGGGGGGCAGAACGAGCAGTACTTC,CASSELAGGQNEQYF
TRBV18,TRBD1,once,TRBJ2-7,TGTGCCAGCTCAAAGGGGGCGCGATACGAGCAGTACTTC,CASSKGARYEQYF
TRBV19,TRBD1,few,TRBJ1-1,TGTGCCAGTAGTCACTACGACAGGGGGAGAACTGAAGCTTTCTTT,CASSHYDRGRTEAFF
TRBV21-1,.,.,TRBJ2-1,TGTGCCAGCAGCAGACGCCCGAGGCCCAATGAGCAGTTCTTC,CASSRRPRPNEQFF
TRBV5-1,.,once,TRBJ2-5,TGCGCCAGCAGCACCGGGATCGCGGGACTCATGGAGACCCAGTACTTC,CASSTGIAGLMETQYF
TRBV15,TRBD1,.,TRBJ1-5,TGTGCCACCAAGCGGGACAGGGAAGTGGGTCAGCCCCAGCATTTT,CATKRDREVGQPQHF
TRBV19,TRBD2,.,TRBJ2-5,TGTGCCAGTAGTATAAGGAGCGGGAGAACAGAGACCCAGTACTTC,CASSIRSGRTETQYF
TRBV3-1/TRBV3-2,.,few,TRBJ1-6,TGTGCCAGCAGCCAAGTGAGCGCCAATTCACCCCTCCACTTT,CASSQVSANSPLHF
TRBV3-1/TRBV3-2,TRBD2,.,TRBJ2-7,TGTGCCAGCAGCCTGCGGACTAGCGGGAGCCTACAATACGAGCAGTACTTC,CASSLRTSGSLQYEQYF
TRBV3-1/TRBV3-2,.,.,TRBJ2-2,TGTGCCAGCAGATTAGTGGACACCGGGGAGCTGTTTTTT,CASRLVDTGELFF
TRBV4-2,TRBD2,few,TRBJ2-2,TGTGCCAGCAGCCTAGCGGGAGGGAGGACCGGGGAGCTGTTTTTT,CASSLAGGRTGELFF
TRBV14,TRBD1,.,TRBJ1-2,TGTGCCAGCAGCCAAGGCCGGGACAGCTACTACACCTTC,CASSQGRDSYYTF
TRBV5-1,TRBD1,.,TRBJ2-5,TGCGCCAGCAGCCTCCAGGGGGCTGGAGTAGGAGAGACCCAGTACTTC,CASSLQGAGVGETQYF
TRBV18,TRBD1,.,TRBJ1-2,TGTGCCAGCTCACAGACAGGGGACTATGGCTACACCTTC,CASSQTGDYGYTF
TRBV12-3/TRBV12-4,.,few,TRBJ2-7,TGTGCCAGCAGCTTCGGGGGGCTCGAGCAGTACTTC,CASSFGGLEQYF